The 5 T cell receptor beta chains in this list originate from one sample, sequenced in a study of blood T cell repertoires in COVID-19. Sequenced by immunoSEQ multiplex PCR; TCRdb stores in-frame clones only, minus some. In the table there are about 190,000 clones, 78% of which are singletons. The specimen was peripheral blood. The receptors here all came from a woman older than 75 with active or convalescent COVID-19.

This sequence joins TRBV5-4 and TRBJ2-5, with D uncertain. V lost 4 bases to trimming and J lost 5 bases, with 3 bases between them. CDR1 is SGHNT and CDR2 is YYREEE in the germline V gene (reference sequence). This CDR3 region has 10 residues. CDR3 bases: TGTGCCAGCAGCCCGGAGACCCAGTACTTC. The encoded protein is CASSPETQYF.

The chain is built from TRBV4-1 and TRBJ2-7; 8 bases are a match to TRBD1. V shed 4 bases, J shed 4 bases, and the junction held 3 bases outside the gene matches. The CDR3 totals 13 residues. Germline CDR1 reads MGHRA; CDR2 reads YSYEKL. The CDR3 loop reads CASSPRQGYEQYF. CDR3 DNA sequence: TGCGCCAGCAGCCCCCGACAGGGGTACGAGCAGTACTTC.

This rearrangement joins TRBV10-2 to TRBJ1-3, with D possibly matching TRBD1 (6 bases). Germline values: CDR1 WSHSY, CDR2 SAAADI. V lost 4 bases and J lost 3, with 13 bases in between. The CDR3 totals 15 residues. The CDR3 region is CASSVRGAVGNTIYF. The CDR3 DNA sequence: TGCGCCAGCAGTGTTCGGGGGGCTGTTGGAAACACCATATATTTT.

V is TRBV5-4 and J is TRBJ2-1, with 10 positions matching TRBD1. The trim removed 0 bases at V and 9 bases at J, leaving 6 bases unmatched. The CDR3 consists of 15 residues. Germline V gives CDR1 SGHNT, CDR2 YYREEE (reference sequence). CDR3 amino acids: CASSLGGQGSGEQFF. CDR3 DNA: TGTGCCAGCAGCTTGGGGGGACAGGGGAGTGGTGAGCAGTTCTTC.

The genes are TRBV10-3 and TRBJ2-3; 15 bases line up with TRBD2. Germline V gives CDR1 ENHRY, CDR2 SYGVKD. Trimming removed 7 bases from V and 7 bases from J; junction bases left unmatched: 12. The CDR3 is 17 residues long. This chain's CDR3 is CAITTNPGTSGGYTQYF. The DNA for the CDR3 is TGTGCCATCACCACTAACCCCGGGACTAGCGGGGGGTATACGCAGTATTTT.